This passage covers 20 T cell receptor beta chains from one sample sequenced in a study of regulatory T cells in long-lasting Graves disease. Time point specified: newly diagnosed GD, antithyroid drugs for less than 3 months. From RNA extracted from PBMCs, the TCR library was made. Construction of the TCR beta libraries employed iRepertoire HTBI primers in conjunction with Arm-PCR of CDR3 regions. TCRdb independently ran MiXCR on the multiplex PCR reads; one entry per CDR3 protein. Here the sample spans approximately 350,000 distinct CDR3 sequences, roughly 17% being singletons. The data also belong to a second study, concerning T cells in Graves' hyperthyroidism and ophthalmopathy.

Sample: peripheral blood mononuclear cells (PBMCs), taken at new diagnosis, from a patient treated with antithyroid drugs. The receptors here all came from a woman under 30 with Graves disease.

The rearrangement uses TRBV5-4 and TRBJ1-1; 8 bases fit TRBD1. CDR3 length: 13 amino acids. Germline CDR1 SGHNT, CDR2 YYREEE (reference sequence). The V gene end was trimmed by 5 bases and the J gene end by 5 bases; junction bases not matched to a gene: 5. As DNA, the CDR3 is TGTGCCAGCAGGGCGACAGGGGAGACTGAAGCTTTCTTT. Its protein product is CASRATGETEAFF.

This chain connects TRBV5-6 to TRBJ1-5; D possibly corresponds to TRBD1 (5 bases). The CDR3 spans 13 residues. Germline loops: CDR1 SGHDT, CDR2 YYEEEE. The ends were cut back, 4 bases at V and 9 bases at J, with 14 bases in the middle. CDR3 protein: CASSRSGIGPQHF. CDR3 in DNA: TGTGCCAGCAGCCGTTCAGGGATCGGGCCCCAGCATTTT.

Ten or more counts support this clonotype. The chain has TRBV10-3 and TRBJ2-7; TRBD2 might be the D (5 bases). Trimming cost V 10 bases and J 7 bases, with 14 bases left between them. The CDR3 loop spans 11 amino acids. Germline V CDR1 and CDR2: ENHRY, SYGVKD. This CDR3 is CASTDAGEQYF. CDR3 DNA: TGTGCCAGCACCGACGCGGGTGAGCAGTACTTC.

This clonotype was recorded many times. The V and J genes are TRBV6-1 and TRBJ2-5; 13 bases line up with TRBD2. Germline V gene lookup returns CDR1 MNHNS and CDR2 SASEGT. The V and J ends lost 4 bases and 6 bases, in that order; junction bases with no gene match: 14. The CDR3 is 18 amino acids. The CDR3 nucleotides are TGTGCCAGCAGTGGAGTCCCCCGGACTAGCGGGGGTCCAAAGACCCAGTACTTC. Amino acids: CASSGVPRTSGGPKTQYF.

A few counts support this clonotype. The rearrangement joins TRBV3-1 to TRBJ1-1, with no clear D. Germline V lookup: CDR1 LGHDT, CDR2 YNNKEL (reference sequence). Trimming took 0 bases from V and 0 from J, leaving 5 bases between them. This CDR3 has 14 amino acids. CDR3 bases: TGTGCCAGCAGCCAAGACAAACTGAACACTGAAGCTTTCTTT. It translates to CASSQDKLNTEAFF. The whole variable domain, filled in from reference TRBV3-1 and TRBJ1-1, reads DTAVSQTPKYLVTQMGNDKSIKCEQNLGHDTMYWYKQDSKKFLKIMFSYNNKELIINETVPNRFSPKSPDKAHLNLHINSLELGDSAVYFCASSQDKLNTEAFFGQGTRLTVV.

This clonotype was counted only a few times. The rearrangement uses TRBV6-1 and TRBJ1-2; 8 nucleotides agree with TRBD1. The CDR3 loop spans 13 amino acids. V shed 8 bases and J 10 bases; nucleotides not matched to a gene: 12. Per the germline V gene, CDR1 is MNHNS and CDR2 is SASEGT. The chain's CDR3 is CASAQGDYGAYTF. In nucleotides, the CDR3 is TGTGCCAGCGCACAGGGGGACTATGGTGCCTACACCTTC.

This sequence joins TRBV7-9 and TRBJ2-5, with TRBD2 matching 13 bases. V shed 4 bases and J 7 bases; nucleotides not matched to a gene: 6. Germline V CDR1 and CDR2: SEHNR, FQNEAQ (reference sequence). The CDR3 contains 15 residues. The CDR3 region is CASSSGLAGVLTQYF. DNA of the CDR3: TGTGCCAGCAGCTCCGGACTAGCGGGGGTGTTGACCCAGTACTTC.

This clonotype was observed at least ten times. The gene calls are TRBV3-1 and TRBJ2-5; possible D gene TRBD2, 7 bases. Germline CDR1 and CDR2: LGHDT and YNNKEL (reference sequence). V was clipped by 3 bases and J by 4 bases, with 15 bases between them. This CDR3 is built from 15 residues. In DNA, the CDR3 is TGTGCCAGCAGCCATCTTGGGGGGGCCGCAGAGACCCAGTACTTC. Its protein product is CASSHLGGAAETQYF.

In this sample, this clonotype turned up many times. The rearrangement uses TRBV30 and TRBJ2-7; D possibly corresponds to TRBD2 (5 bases). Germline CDR1 GTSNPN, CDR2 SVGIG (reference sequence). The CDR3 covers 13 residues. Trimming took off 3 bases at V and 2 bases at J, with 11 bases between the two ends. For the CDR3, the DNA is TGTGCCTGGAGGGCATTCGGGACCTACGAGCAGTACTTC. Translating gives CAWRAFGTYEQYF.

The chain is built from TRBV5-1 and TRBJ2-7; 10 bases line up with TRBD2. The J segment lost 5 bases and the V segment lost 4 bases, leaving 9 bases of the junction unmatched. The germline V gene encodes CDR1 SGHRS and CDR2 YFSETQ. The CDR3 has 15 amino acids. The CDR3 region has the DNA TGCGCCAGCAGCCCCACCAGCGGGAGGGCCCACGAGCAGTACTTC. Protein sequence: CASSPTSGRAHEQYF. Full variable domain (outside the CDR3, taken from reference TRBV5-1 and TRBJ2-7): KAGVTQTPRYLIKTRGQQVTLSCSPISGHRSVSWYQQTPGQGLQFLFEYFSETQRNKGNFPGRFSGRQFSNSRSEMNVSTLELGDSALYLCASSPTSGRAHEQYFGPGTRLTVT.

This clonotype was seen a handful of times. The chain joins TRBV9 to TRBJ1-3; D uncertain. This CDR3 is 14 amino acids long. Germline loops: CDR1 SGDLS, CDR2 YYNGEE. V lost 0 bases and J 4 bases, leaving 8 bases between the germline ends. As DNA, the CDR3 is TGTGCCAGCAGCGTAGGGGCTGAAGGAAACACCATATATTTT. Residues: CASSVGAEGNTIYF.

This clonotype was detected ten times or more. The V and J genes are TRBV9 and TRBJ2-2; no clear D. Trimming stripped 4 bases from V and 4 bases from J, with 8 bases between. Germline V gene data show CDR1 as SGDLS and CDR2 as YYNGEE. The CDR3 is 13 residues long. The CDR3 loop reads CASSPPVTGELFF. DNA of the CDR3: TGTGCCAGCAGCCCCCCGGTCACCGGGGAGCTGTTTTTT.

This clonotype was observed at least ten times. The V and J genes are TRBV11-2 and TRBJ2-2; 7 positions agree with TRBD2. CDR1 and CDR2 (germline): SGHAT, FQNNGV. This CDR3 is built from 16 residues. The J segment lost 6 bases and the V segment lost 4 bases, leaving 11 bases of the junction unmatched. CDR3 nucleotides: TGTGCCAGCAGCTCTTATAGCGGGCCCCAGTCCGGGGAGCTGTTTTTT. The encoded protein is CASSSYSGPQSGELFF.

A word on this clonotype: A much larger clonotype is one base distant, so this may be a read error. The chain couples TRBV28 to TRBJ2-1; possible D gene TRBD1, 6 bases. The CDR3 loop spans 15 amino acids. The germline CDR1 and CDR2 sequences are MDHEN and SYDVKM. Trimming took off 6 bases at V and 5 bases at J, with 17 bases between the two ends. In DNA, the CDR3 is TGTGCCAGCAGGCCCTTGGGGGCAGCCCACAATGAGCAGTTCTTC. Its translation: CASRPLGAAHNEQFF.

This clonotype was picked up many times. The chain recombines TRBV7-9 with TRBJ2-7, with 9 bases fitting TRBD1. The CDR3 spans 14 residues. Germline V gives CDR1 SEHNR, CDR2 FQNEAQ (reference sequence). Losses at the gene ends were 5 bases for V and 4 bases for J; bases not matched to a gene: 6. CDR3 sequence (DNA): TGTGCCAGCAGCCCTGGACAGGGGTGGTACGAGCAGTACTTC. Translating gives CASSPGQGWYEQYF.

As regards this clonotype: This is likely a read error, given that the CDR3 carries no conserved phenylalanine or tryptophan at its end. The chain couples TRBV4-1 to TRBJ2-3; possible D gene TRBD2, 6 bases. In germline, CDR1 is MGHRA, CDR2 YSYEKL. The CDR3 loop spans 15 amino acids. V lost 3 bases and J 1 base, leaving 11 bases between the germline ends. CDR3: CASSQAGRGTDTQYL. The CDR3 DNA reads TGCGCCAGCAGCCAGGCGGGAAGAGGCACAGATACGCAGTATCTT.

This clonotype was counted many times. The rearrangement joins TRBV5-1 to TRBJ2-7, with TRBD1 matching over 8 bases. CDR1 and CDR2 from the germline V gene are SGHRS and YFSETQ. J lost 2 bases, V lost 3 bases, and 7 bases had no gene match. The CDR3 loop spans 15 amino acids. The CDR3 DNA reads TGCGCCAGCAGCTGGAAACAGGGGGTTCCCTACGAGCAGTACTTC. Amino acids: CASSWKQGVPYEQYF.

This clonotype was counted at least ten times. The chain combines TRBV30 with TRBJ1-4, with 9 bases aligning to TRBD1. Unmatched junction bases numbered 8, after V lost 1 base and J lost 5 bases. The CDR3 has 16 residues. The germline gives CDR1 GTSNPN, CDR2 SVGIG (reference sequence). CDR3 sequence: CAWSDGLGQGNEKLFF. The CDR3 DNA sequence: TGTGCCTGGAGTGACGGACTGGGACAGGGAAATGAAAAACTGTTTTTT.

This rearrangement joins TRBV5-4 to TRBJ1-1; D is perhaps TRBD1 (5 bases). Germline values: CDR1 SGHNT, CDR2 YYREEE (reference sequence). Trimming took off 5 bases at V and 8 bases at J, with 10 bases between the two ends. The CDR3 sequence is 11 residues long. The CDR3 here is CASSRDGEAFF. The CDR3 DNA reads TGTGCCAGCAGTAGGGACGGCGAAGCTTTCTTT.

This clonotype occurred a few times. The chain has TRBV4-2 and TRBJ2-2, with 10 bases lining up with TRBD2. Germline assignment: CDR1 LGHNA and CDR2 YNFKEQ. The CDR3 totals 18 residues. V lost 0 bases to trimming and J lost 5 bases; unmatched junction nucleotides: 9. The CDR3 loop is CASSQEVAGGQLTGELFF. The CDR3 DNA reads TGTGCCAGCAGCCAAGAGGTAGCGGGGGGTCAATTGACCGGGGAGCTGTTTTTT.